The 3 T cell receptor beta chains in this list originate from one sample, sequenced in a study of patients and donors after allogeneic stem cell transplantation. TCRdb reanalysed the RT-PCR reads using MiXCR and keeps one entry per CDR3 protein. This table has roughly 41,000 distinct CDR3 sequences, more than 30% appearing once. The specimen was blood, either unsorted or a sorted T cell fraction (not recorded which). Every receptor here comes from a human donor who was either an allogeneic HSCT recipient or a stem cell or donor lymphocyte infusion donor (not recorded which). It is not recorded whose cells these are; they may come from a transplant donor.

The chain couples TRBV10-3 to TRBJ2-7; a weak D match, TRBD2 (6 bases). Looked up from germline, CDR1 is ENHRY and CDR2 is SYGVKD. Trimming took off 0 bases at V and 4 bases at J, with 10 bases between the two ends. The CDR3 sequence is 14 residues long. Written as DNA, the CDR3 is TGTGCCATCAGTGAGTCGGGCGGGATTTACGAGCAGTACTTC. It specifies CAISESGGIYEQYF.

V and J are TRBV6-6 and TRBJ1-4; no clear D. Germline CDR1 and CDR2: MNHNY and SVGAGI (reference sequence). This CDR3 comprises 14 residues. V lost 0 bases to trimming and J lost 7 bases, with 9 bases between them. CDR3: CASSYSVHREKLFF. The CDR3 DNA follows: TGTGCCAGCAGTTACTCGGTTCACCGTGAAAAACTGTTTTTT.

The chain links TRBV6-6 to TRBJ2-7; D gene unclear. The CDR3 sequence is 14 residues long. Trimming removed 5 bases at V and 7 bases at J, with 18 bases between. CDR1 and CDR2 (germline): MNHNY, SVGAGI (reference sequence). The CDR3 loop is CASSHFSSVGEQYF. Written as DNA, the CDR3 is TGTGCCAGCAGTCACTTCTCCTCGGTGGGAGAGCAGTACTTC.